The rows below give T cell receptor beta chains drawn from one sample of a study of blood T cell repertoires in COVID-19. Here immunoSEQ multiplex PCR was the method, and the copy in TCRdb shows in-frame clones only, minus some. In the table there are about 180,000 clones, about 90% of which are singletons. The sequenced material came from PBMCs or T cells enriched from blood (not recorded which). Every receptor here comes from a young woman who had recovered from COVID-19. CDR3s include the opening cysteine and the closing phenylalanine or tryptophan. Fields, in order: D gene, clone size, J gene, V gene, CDR3 length, CDR3 DNA, CDR3 protein. A D gene is named only where the DNA matches it firmly. Clone size appears in some rows only: once, few, many, or a class for an expanded clone.

d_call: TRBD2
clone_size: few
j_call: TRBJ2-3
v_call: TRBV7-9
cdr3_length: 18
cdr3_nt: TGTGCCAGCAGCTTAGCGATGGTAGCGGGAGGCCATCAGGATACGCAGTATTTT
cdr3_aa: CASSLAMVAGGHQDTQYF

d_call: .
clone_size: .
j_call: TRBJ1-2
v_call: TRBV18
cdr3_length: 13
cdr3_nt: TGTGCCAGCTCACCAGAGCGGGGGGTCGGCTACACCTTC
cdr3_aa: CASSPERGVGYTF

d_call: TRBD2
clone_size: .
j_call: TRBJ2-5
v_call: TRBV3-1/TRBV3-2
cdr3_length: 19
cdr3_nt: TGTGCCAGCAGCCAAGATTTTCTGGAAAGGGGACTAGCGGGAGAGACCCAGTACTTC
cdr3_aa: CASSQDFLERGLAGETQYF

d_call: .
clone_size: few
j_call: TRBJ1-5
v_call: TRBV6-5
cdr3_length: 15
cdr3_nt: TGTGCCAGCAGTTACTCGCGCACTAGCAATCAGCCCCAGCATTTT
cdr3_aa: CASSYSRTSNQPQHF

d_call: .
clone_size: .
j_call: TRBJ1-1
v_call: TRBV2
cdr3_length: 13
cdr3_nt: TGTGCCAGCAGCTCTCAGGGTAGCACTGAAGCTTTCTTT
cdr3_aa: CASSSQGSTEAFF

d_call: .
clone_size: few
j_call: TRBJ1-1
v_call: TRBV2
cdr3_length: 13
cdr3_nt: TGTGCCAGCAATCGCGATGGAGACACTGAAGCTTTCTTT
cdr3_aa: CASNRDGDTEAFF

d_call: TRBD1
clone_size: .
j_call: TRBJ1-4
v_call: TRBV7-2
cdr3_length: 15
cdr3_nt: TGTGCCAGCAGCTTAGAGGGGGCCAATAATGAAAAACTGTTTTTT
cdr3_aa: CASSLEGANNEKLFF

d_call: TRBD2
clone_size: few
j_call: TRBJ2-7
v_call: TRBV10-1
cdr3_length: 14
cdr3_nt: TGCGCCAGCAGCGCAGCGGGGGAAGTCTACGAGCAGTACTTC
cdr3_aa: CASSAAGEVYEQYF

d_call: TRBD2
clone_size: .
j_call: TRBJ2-3
v_call: TRBV24-1
cdr3_length: 15
cdr3_nt: TGTGCCACCAGTGATCGAGCGGGGATCACAGATACGCAGTATTTT
cdr3_aa: CATSDRAGITDTQYF

d_call: .
clone_size: once
j_call: TRBJ1-1
v_call: TRBV7-9
cdr3_length: 12
cdr3_nt: TGTGCCAGCAGCTTAGGGGCAGGGGCGGCTTTCTTT
cdr3_aa: CASSLGAGAAFF

d_call: TRBD1
clone_size: few
j_call: TRBJ1-6
v_call: TRBV28
cdr3_length: 15
cdr3_nt: TGTGCCAGCACCACCCAACAGGGGGCCTTTTCACCCCTCCACTTT
cdr3_aa: CASTTQQGAFSPLHF

d_call: .
clone_size: .
j_call: TRBJ2-7
v_call: TRBV6-5
cdr3_length: 16
cdr3_nt: TGTGCCAGCAGTTACTCGACGGCAGGGGGGTCGGGTGAGCAGTACTTC
cdr3_aa: CASSYSTAGGSGEQYF

d_call: .
clone_size: once
j_call: TRBJ2-1
v_call: TRBV10-3
cdr3_length: 15
cdr3_nt: TGTGCCATCAGTGGTAGCGAGCAGCCCTACAATGAGCAGTTCTTC
cdr3_aa: CAISGSEQPYNEQFF

d_call: .
clone_size: .
j_call: TRBJ1-1
v_call: TRBV7-2
cdr3_length: 19
cdr3_nt: TGTGCCAGCAGCTTAGAGGGGGGGCTAAGGGTAGGTGGAAACACTGAAGCTTTCTTT
cdr3_aa: CASSLEGGLRVGGNTEAFF

d_call: .
clone_size: .
j_call: TRBJ1-5
v_call: TRBV5-1
cdr3_length: 14
cdr3_nt: TGCGCCAGCAGCTTGTTCGGAGGTGGTCAGCCCCAGCATTTT
cdr3_aa: CASSLFGGGQPQHF

d_call: TRBD1
clone_size: .
j_call: TRBJ1-1
v_call: TRBV28
cdr3_length: 15
cdr3_nt: TGTGCCAGCAGTCCCGGGGACAGGGGTCGCACTGAAGCTTTCTTT
cdr3_aa: CASSPGDRGRTEAFF

d_call: .
clone_size: .
j_call: TRBJ1-4
v_call: TRBV29-1
cdr3_length: 15
cdr3_nt: TGCAGCGTTGGTCCCCGACAGAGGGGAGGTGTGGAACTGTTTTTT
cdr3_aa: CSVGPRQRGGVELFF

d_call: TRBD1
clone_size: .
j_call: TRBJ2-7
v_call: TRBV19
cdr3_length: 15
cdr3_nt: TGTGCCAGTAGTATGACAGGGGGCGAATCATACGAGCAGTACTTC
cdr3_aa: CASSMTGGESYEQYF

d_call: .
clone_size: .
j_call: TRBJ1-2
v_call: TRBV12-3/TRBV12-4
cdr3_length: 13
cdr3_nt: TGTGCCAGCACCGAAACAGAATTCTATGGCTACACCTTC
cdr3_aa: CASTETEFYGYTF

d_call: TRBD1
clone_size: .
j_call: TRBJ1-1
v_call: TRBV4-2
cdr3_length: 16
cdr3_nt: TGTGCCAGCAGCCAAGATGCGACAGGGGGGAACACTGAAGCTTTCTTT
cdr3_aa: CASSQDATGGNTEAFF

d_call: .
clone_size: .
j_call: TRBJ1-1
v_call: TRBV2
cdr3_length: 13
cdr3_nt: TGTGCCAGCAGTGCGGAGCTCCGGACTGAAGCTTTCTTT
cdr3_aa: CASSAELRTEAFF

d_call: TRBD2
clone_size: .
j_call: TRBJ2-7
v_call: TRBV28
cdr3_length: 18
cdr3_nt: TGTGCCAGCAGTAGCCTCTCGGGACTAGCGGGAGGCAATTACGAGCAGTACTTC
cdr3_aa: CASSSLSGLAGGNYEQYF

d_call: TRBD1
clone_size: .
j_call: TRBJ1-1
v_call: TRBV27
cdr3_length: 13
cdr3_nt: TGTGCCAGCAGCAGGGACAGGGGCGCTGAAGCTTTCTTT
cdr3_aa: CASSRDRGAEAFF

d_call: .
clone_size: .
j_call: TRBJ2-1
v_call: TRBV4-1
cdr3_length: 14
cdr3_nt: TGCGCCAGCAGTCGCAACAAGTGGCAAAATGAGCAGTTCTTC
cdr3_aa: CASSRNKWQNEQFF

d_call: TRBD2
clone_size: .
j_call: TRBJ2-3
v_call: TRBV7-2
cdr3_length: 17
cdr3_nt: TGTGCCAGCAGCTTAGATAGGTCTAGCGGGGGCACAGATACGCAGTATTTT
cdr3_aa: CASSLDRSSGGTDTQYF

d_call: .
clone_size: .
j_call: TRBJ1-5
v_call: TRBV9
cdr3_length: 14
cdr3_nt: TGTGCCAGCAGCGTAGGGGCAGGCAATCAGCCCCAGCATTTT
cdr3_aa: CASSVGAGNQPQHF

d_call: TRBD1
clone_size: once
j_call: TRBJ2-3
v_call: TRBV11-2
cdr3_length: 15
cdr3_nt: TGTGCCAGCAGCCAACCGGGACAGGAGACAGATACGCAGTATTTT
cdr3_aa: CASSQPGQETDTQYF

d_call: TRBD1
clone_size: .
j_call: TRBJ1-6
v_call: TRBV19
cdr3_length: 14
cdr3_nt: TGTGCCAGTAGTACTGGGACAGGTAATTCACCCCTCCACTTT
cdr3_aa: CASSTGTGNSPLHF

d_call: TRBD1
clone_size: .
j_call: TRBJ1-3
v_call: TRBV19
cdr3_length: 15
cdr3_nt: TGTGCCAGTACTGCGGACAGGGTCTCGGGAAACACCATATATTTT
cdr3_aa: CASTADRVSGNTIYF

d_call: TRBD1
clone_size: few
j_call: TRBJ1-1
v_call: TRBV3-1/TRBV3-2
cdr3_length: 15
cdr3_nt: TGTGCCAGCAGCCCCGACAGGGGGCGACTTACTGAAGCTTTCTTT
cdr3_aa: CASSPDRGRLTEAFF

d_call: TRBD1
clone_size: .
j_call: TRBJ1-3
v_call: TRBV27
cdr3_length: 15
cdr3_nt: TGTGCCAGCAGTGCCGTACAGGGGGGCGGAAACACCATATATTTT
cdr3_aa: CASSAVQGGGNTIYF